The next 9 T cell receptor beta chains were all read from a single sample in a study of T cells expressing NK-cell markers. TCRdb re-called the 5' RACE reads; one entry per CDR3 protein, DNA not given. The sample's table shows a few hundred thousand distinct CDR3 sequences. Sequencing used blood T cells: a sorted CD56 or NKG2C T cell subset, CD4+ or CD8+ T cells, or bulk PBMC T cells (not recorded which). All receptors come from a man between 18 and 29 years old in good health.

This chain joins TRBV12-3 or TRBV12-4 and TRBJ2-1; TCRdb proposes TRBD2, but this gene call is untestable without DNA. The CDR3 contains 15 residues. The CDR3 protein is CASSLGTSASNEQFF.

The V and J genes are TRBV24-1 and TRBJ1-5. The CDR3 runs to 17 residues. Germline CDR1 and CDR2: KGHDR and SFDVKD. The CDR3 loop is CATSGEQGVLAGQPQHF.

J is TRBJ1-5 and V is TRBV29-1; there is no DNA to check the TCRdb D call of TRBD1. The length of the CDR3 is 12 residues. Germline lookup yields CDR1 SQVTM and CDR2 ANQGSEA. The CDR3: CSVGQGGQPQHF. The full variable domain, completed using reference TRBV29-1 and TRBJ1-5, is SAVISQKPSRDICQRGTSLTIQCQVDSQVTMMFWYRQQPGQSLTLIATANQGSEATYESGFVIDKFPISRPNLTFSTLTVSNMSPEDSSIYLCSVGQGGQPQHFGDGTRLSIL.

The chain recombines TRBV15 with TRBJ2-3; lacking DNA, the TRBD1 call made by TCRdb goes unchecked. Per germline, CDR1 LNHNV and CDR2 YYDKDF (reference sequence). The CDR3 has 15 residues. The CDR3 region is CATSNRQHSTDTQYF. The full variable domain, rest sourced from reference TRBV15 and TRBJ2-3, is DAMVIQNPRYQVTQFGKPVTLSCSQTLNHNVMYWYQQKSSQAPKLLFHYYDKDFNNEADTPDNFQSRRPNTSFCFLDIRSPGLGDTAMYLCATSNRQHSTDTQYFGPGTRLTVL.

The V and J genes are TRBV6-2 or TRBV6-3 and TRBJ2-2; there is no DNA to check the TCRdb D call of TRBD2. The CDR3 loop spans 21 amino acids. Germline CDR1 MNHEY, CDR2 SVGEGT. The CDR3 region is CASRYRRGAVGLAVSTGELFF.

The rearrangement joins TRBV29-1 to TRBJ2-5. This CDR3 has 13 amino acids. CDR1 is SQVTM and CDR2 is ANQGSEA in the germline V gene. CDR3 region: CSVGLLVAETQYF. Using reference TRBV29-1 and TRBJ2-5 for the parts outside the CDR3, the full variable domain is SAVISQKPSRDICQRGTSLTIQCQVDSQVTMMFWYRQQPGQSLTLIATANQGSEATYESGFVIDKFPISRPNLTFSTLTVSNMSPEDSSIYLCSVGLLVAETQYFGPGTRLLVL.

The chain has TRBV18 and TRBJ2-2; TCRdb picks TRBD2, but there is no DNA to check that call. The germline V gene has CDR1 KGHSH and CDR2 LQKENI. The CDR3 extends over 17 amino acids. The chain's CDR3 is CASSPWPLAEWTGELFF.

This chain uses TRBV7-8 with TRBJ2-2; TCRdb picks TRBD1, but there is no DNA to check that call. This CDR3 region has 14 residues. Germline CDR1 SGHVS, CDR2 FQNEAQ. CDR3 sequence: CASSSVGGHRELFF.

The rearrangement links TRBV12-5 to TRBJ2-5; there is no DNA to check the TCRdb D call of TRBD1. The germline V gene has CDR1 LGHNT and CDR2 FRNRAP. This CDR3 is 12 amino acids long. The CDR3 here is CASGLEDSSRNF.